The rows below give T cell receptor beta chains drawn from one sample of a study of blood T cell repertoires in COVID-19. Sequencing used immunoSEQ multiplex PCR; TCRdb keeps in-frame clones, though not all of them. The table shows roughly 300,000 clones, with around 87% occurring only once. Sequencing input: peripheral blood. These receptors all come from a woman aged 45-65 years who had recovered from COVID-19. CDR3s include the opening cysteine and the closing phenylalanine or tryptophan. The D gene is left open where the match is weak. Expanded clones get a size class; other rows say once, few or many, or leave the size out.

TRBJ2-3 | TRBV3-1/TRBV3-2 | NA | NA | CASSDPGTQYF | TGTGCCAGCAGTGATCCCGGTACGCAGTATTTT
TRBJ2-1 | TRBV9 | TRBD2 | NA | CASSVGTIASNEQFF | TGTGCCAGCAGCGTTGGGACTATAGCCTCCAATGAGCAGTTCTTC
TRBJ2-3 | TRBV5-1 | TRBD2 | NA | CASSLLAGGYEDTQYF | TGCGCCAGCAGCTTACTAGCGGGGGGTTATGAAGATACGCAGTATTTT
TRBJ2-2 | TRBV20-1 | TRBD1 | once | CSASRTGGGGELFF | TGCAGTGCTAGTCGGACAGGGGGAGGCGGGGAGCTGTTTTTT
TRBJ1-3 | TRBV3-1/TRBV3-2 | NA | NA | CASSQGQDRNTIYF | TGTGCCAGCAGCCAAGGACAGGATCGAAACACCATATATTTT
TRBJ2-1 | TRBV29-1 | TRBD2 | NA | CSVTRGGDNEQFF | TGCAGCGTTACCCGGGGAGGGGACAATGAGCAGTTCTTC
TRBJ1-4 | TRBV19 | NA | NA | CASSPPGGFVEKLFF | TGTGCCAGTAGCCCGCCCGGAGGGTTCGTTGAAAAACTGTTTTTT
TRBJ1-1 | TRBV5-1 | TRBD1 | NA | CASSFRQGGSEAFF | TGCGCCAGCAGCTTTCGACAGGGGGGATCTGAAGCTTTCTTT
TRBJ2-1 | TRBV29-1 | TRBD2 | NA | CSARRAGESNEQFF | TGCAGCGCTCGTCGAGCGGGAGAGTCCAATGAGCAGTTCTTC
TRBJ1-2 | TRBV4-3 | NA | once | CASSQERVSGWHRYTF | TGCGCCAGCAGCCAAGAGCGCGTTTCAGGGTGGCATAGGTACACCTTC
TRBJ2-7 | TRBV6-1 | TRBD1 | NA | CASEGPGTVLYEQYF | TGTGCCAGTGAGGGTCCCGGGACAGTCCTATACGAGCAGTACTTC
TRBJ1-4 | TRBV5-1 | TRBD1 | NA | CASSLTPLDRKKEKLFF | TGCGCCAGCAGCTTGACCCCCTTGGACAGGAAGAAAGAAAAACTGTTTTTT
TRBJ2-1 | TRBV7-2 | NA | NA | CASSLSSSRNEQFF | TGTGCCAGCAGCCTTAGTTCTAGCAGAAATGAGCAGTTCTTC
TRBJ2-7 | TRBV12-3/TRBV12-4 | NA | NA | CASSFLGGEQYF | TGTGCCAGCAGTTTCTTGGGAGGCGAGCAGTACTTC
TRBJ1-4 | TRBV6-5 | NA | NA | CASSYGGGANEKLFF | TGTGCCAGCAGTTACGGGGGAGGTGCTAATGAAAAACTGTTTTTT
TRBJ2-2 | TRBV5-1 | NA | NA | CASSLALGQVGELFF | TGCGCCAGCAGCTTGGCACTGGGGCAGGTCGGGGAGCTGTTTTTT
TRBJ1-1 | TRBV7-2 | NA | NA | CASSQGQMNTEAFF | TGTGCCAGCAGCCAAGGACAGATGAACACTGAAGCTTTCTTT
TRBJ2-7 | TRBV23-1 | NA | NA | CASTTILDVLYEQYF | TGCGCCAGCACCACAATACTAGACGTACTCTACGAGCAGTACTTC
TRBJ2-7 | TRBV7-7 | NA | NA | CASSLSVGGHYEQYF | TGTGCTAGCAGCCTATCCGTTGGGGGACATTACGAGCAGTACTTC
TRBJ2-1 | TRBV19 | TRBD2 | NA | CASSLGLASTDEQFF | TGTGCCAGTAGTTTGGGACTAGCCAGTACGGATGAGCAGTTCTTC
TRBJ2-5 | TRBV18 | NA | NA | CASSPARGGLKETQYF | TGTGCCAGCTCACCAGCCCGAGGGGGTTTGAAAGAGACCCAGTACTTC